The 16 T cell receptor beta chains given below trace back to one sample, sequenced in a study of cytotoxic CD8 clonotypes in ibrutinib-treated CLL. Some clones are missing from TCRdb's copy, which holds only in-frame ones; the method was immunoSEQ multiplex PCR. Seen here are approximately 280,000 clones, 60% to 80% observed once, and the top ten hold roughly 5.7%. Sample: PBMCs, taken at disease progression, from a patient treated with ibrutinib. These receptors were taken from a human donor with chronic lymphocytic leukemia.

The chain links TRBV7-9 to TRBJ2-2; a possible D gene is TRBD1 (6 bases). The CDR3 is 15 amino acids. Germline V gives CDR1 SEHNR, CDR2 FQNEAQ (reference sequence). Deletions cut 3 bases from V and 6 bases from J, with 14 bases between. The CDR3 DNA reads TGTGCCAGCAGCTTCGGGACATTTTTTGCCGGGGAGCTGTTTTTT. Protein product: CASSFGTFFAGELFF.

The rearrangement joins TRBV6-6 to TRBJ1-5; D is unresolved. Germline assignment: CDR1 MNHNY and CDR2 SVGAGI (reference sequence). Trimming cost V 5 bases and J 2 bases, with 13 bases left between them. There are 15 residues in the CDR3. The CDR3 here is CASSDNRPRNQPQHF. The DNA for the CDR3 is TGTGCCAGCAGTGATAATCGTCCGCGCAATCAGCCCCAGCATTTT.

CDR3 residues: CASSQPGRTYEQYF. The CDR3 coding sequence is TGTGCCAGCAGCCAACCGGGCCGAACCTACGAGCAGTACTTC. The chain is built from TRBV14 and TRBJ2-7; D unresolved. CDR3 size: 14 residues. Germline values: CDR1 SGHDN, CDR2 FVKESK. Trimming shortened V by 2 bases and J by 2 bases, and 10 bases separated the two germline ends.

This clone was counted once. The chain has TRBV5-1 and TRBJ2-7; D is perhaps TRBD2 (5 bases). Germline CDR1 SGHRS, CDR2 YFSETQ. This CDR3 is built from 16 residues. V was pared by 0 bases and J by 0 bases, with 13 bases between. The CDR3 protein is CASSLAGRGNSYEQYF. CDR3 nucleotide sequence: TGCGCCAGCAGCTTGGCCGGTCGGGGTAACTCCTACGAGCAGTACTTC. Full variable domain (missing parts from reference TRBV5-1 and TRBJ2-7): KAGVTQTPRYLIKTRGQQVTLSCSPISGHRSVSWYQQTPGQGLQFLFEYFSETQRNKGNFPGRFSGRQFSNSRSEMNVSTLELGDSALYLCASSLAGRGNSYEQYFGPGTRLTVT.

The V and J genes are TRBV12-5 and TRBJ2-7; 7 bases map to TRBD2. Looked up from germline, CDR1 is LGHNT and CDR2 is FRNRAP. V shed 0 bases, J shed 3 bases, and the junction held 8 bases outside the gene matches. The CDR3 is 16 residues long. The CDR3 DNA follows: TGTGCTAGTGGTTTGGTACTCGGACTAGGGCTCTACGAGCAGTACTTC. Encoded protein: CASGLVLGLGLYEQYF.

The V call is TRBV29-1, the J call TRBJ2-7, with 8 bases aligning to TRBD1. The ends lost 5 bases at V and 3 bases at J; junction bases unmatched: 6. Germline CDR1 SQVTM, CDR2 ANQGSEA. This CDR3 comprises 13 residues. Here the CDR3 DNA reads TGCAGCGTTCTGACAGGGGACTTCTACGAGCAGTACTTC. This encodes CSVLTGDFYEQYF.

This clone was seen only a few times. The chain links TRBV6-5 to TRBJ2-5; tentative D call: TRBD2 (5 bases). The CDR3 has 12 amino acids. V lost 9 bases, J lost 4 bases, and 12 bases lay in between. The germline gives CDR1 MNHEY, CDR2 SVGAGI. The CDR3 here is CASWRVVETQYF. CDR3 nucleotides: TGTGCCAGTTGGCGGGTGGTAGAGACCCAGTACTTC.

To note about this clone: A much larger clone sits a single nucleotide away, making a read error possible. This chain joins TRBV7-8 and TRBJ2-2; D gene unclear. Germline V gives CDR1 SGHVS, CDR2 FQNEAQ. The ends were cut back, 2 bases at V and 6 bases at J, with 1 base in the middle. This CDR3 is built from 11 residues. The CDR3 DNA is TGTGCCAGCAGCTTATCCGGGGAGCTGTTTTTT. It specifies CASSLSGELFF. Full variable domain (outside the CDR3, taken from reference TRBV7-8 and TRBJ2-2): GAGVSQSPRYKVAKRGQDVALRCDPISGHVSLFWYQQALGQGPEFLTYFQNEAQLDKSGLPSDRFFAERPEGSVSTLKIQRTQQEDSAVYLCASSLSGELFFGEGSRLTVL.

The genes are TRBV11-2 and TRBJ2-3; D call uncertain. Trimming took 2 bases from V and 0 from J, leaving 6 bases between them. The CDR3 covers 14 residues. CDR1 is SGHAT, CDR2 FQNNGV, per germline. In nucleotides, the CDR3 is TGTGCCAGCAGCTTAAGTGCTAGCACAGATACGCAGTATTTT. Its translation is CASSLSASTDTQYF. Using reference TRBV11-2 and TRBJ2-3 for the parts outside the CDR3, the full variable domain is EAGVAQSPRYKIIEKRQSVAFWCNPISGHATLYWYQQILGQGPKLLIQFQNNGVVDDSQLPKDRFSAERLKGVDSTLKIQPAKLEDSAVYLCASSLSASTDTQYFGPGTRLTVL.

V is TRBV5-6 and J is TRBJ2-3; D is undetermined. Germline V gene lookup returns CDR1 SGHDT and CDR2 YYEEEE. V was pared by 2 bases and J by 2 bases, with 9 bases between. This CDR3 contains 14 residues. CDR3 amino acids: CASSFDLITDTQYF. The CDR3 nucleotides read TGTGCCAGCAGCTTCGACTTGATCACAGATACGCAGTATTTT.

This chain connects TRBV11-3 to TRBJ2-1; D gene ambiguous. This CDR3 has 15 amino acids. Germline lookup yields CDR1 SGHNT and CDR2 YENEEA. V was shortened by 5 bases and J by 7 bases, with 18 bases between the two germline ends. CDR3 DNA: TGTGCCAGCAGCCCCGCTGGTAGGGCGAGGAATGAGCAGTTCTTC. Amino acids: CASSPAGRARNEQFF. Complete variable domain (other parts from reference TRBV11-3 and TRBJ2-1): EAGVVQSPRYKIIEKKQPVAFWCNPISGHNTLYWYLQNLGQGPELLIRYENEEAVDDSQLPKDRFSAERLKGVDSTLKIQPAELGDSAVYLCASSPAGRARNEQFFGPGTRLTVL.

J is TRBJ2-2 and V is TRBV29-1; D is unclear. The CDR3 covers 15 residues. V was shortened by 1 base and J by 0 bases, with 9 bases between the two germline ends. The germline gives CDR1 SQVTM, CDR2 ANQGSEA. The CDR3 nucleotides are TGCAGCGTTGAAGGGGCCACCTCGAACACCGGGGAGCTGTTTTTT. This codes for CSVEGATSNTGELFF.

This clone was seen just once. The chain uses TRBV23-1 and TRBJ2-2; TRBD1 agrees at 7 bases. TRBV23-1 is classed as an ORF, of uncertain function. The V and J ends lost 6 bases and 7 bases, in that order; junction bases with no gene match: 29. This CDR3 comprises 21 residues. CDR3 amino acids: CASSHWALTGVVFQTGGELFF. CDR3 bases: TGCGCCAGCAGCCATTGGGCCCTAACAGGGGTCGTTTTCCAAACCGGCGGGGAGCTGTTTTTT.

This clone is a singleton in its sample. The V call is TRBV14, the J call TRBJ1-1; D ambiguous. This CDR3 spans 16 amino acids. Germline lookup yields CDR1 SGHDN and CDR2 FVKESK. Trimming left V 2 bases short and J 0 bases short, with 13 bases between. CDR3 coding DNA: TGTGCCAGCAGCCAACTGCGCCCCCTTATGAACACTGAAGCTTTCTTT. Its translation: CASSQLRPLMNTEAFF.

The chain employs TRBV27 and TRBJ2-4; possibly TRBD2 for D (5 bases). The CDR3 length is 15 residues. Germline loops: CDR1 MNHEY, CDR2 SMNVEV (reference sequence). V lost 3 bases and J 0 bases, leaving 9 bases between the germline ends. Written as DNA, the CDR3 is TGTGCCAGCAGTTTGAAAGGACTAGCCAAAAACATTCAGTACTTC. Its translation: CASSLKGLAKNIQYF.

The chain combines TRBV29-1 with TRBJ1-1; D not certain. Germline lookup yields CDR1 SQVTM and CDR2 ANQGSEA. This CDR3 spans 15 amino acids. Deletions cut 4 bases from V and 2 bases from J, with 17 bases between. The DNA for the CDR3 is TGCAGCGTTGGTCATCCGACACGGAGTAACACTGAAGCTTTCTTT. Translating gives CSVGHPTRSNTEAFF. Based on the CDR3 plus reference TRBV29-1 and TRBJ1-1, the full variable domain is SAVISQKPSRDICQRGTSLTIQCQVDSQVTMMFWYRQQPGQSLTLIATANQGSEATYESGFVIDKFPISRPNLTFSTLTVSNMSPEDSSIYLCSVGHPTRSNTEAFFGQGTRLTVV.